This entry concerns a single TCR beta chain. Its antigen is as yet unknown. V lost 2 bases and J lost 1, with 23 bases in between. Germline-derived CDR1 and CDR2 are SNHLY and FYNNEI. The CDR3 runs 19 residues. This sample was taken from a study of CD8+ T cells in alopecia areata. The study's findings and limits: Across lesional scalp, and particularly alopecia totalis/universalis, clonality surpassed that of normal scalp.

cDNA prepared by RNA extraction and subsequent reverse transcription served as the template for sequencing. The assay was immunoSEQ multiplex PCR, and TCRdb's table has in-frame clones only and misses some. The sample has 180,000 or so clones, about 67% seen once. The chain joins TRBV2 to TRBJ2-5; D remains ambiguous. This sequence was found in a human donor with alopecia areata. Sequencing used CD8+ T cells sorted from blood, obtained at week 0. The CDR3, as DNA: TGTGCCAGCAGTGAACAGATGGCCGAAACCTGGCAGAGCCAAGAGACCCAGTACTTC. Its protein product is CASSEQMAETWQSQETQYF. The full variable domain, with the rest looked up from reference TRBV2 and TRBJ2-5, is EPEVTQTPSHQVTQMGQEVILRCVPISNHLYFYWYRQILGQKVEFLVSFYNNEISEKSEIFDDQFSVERPDGSNFTLKIRSTKLEDSAMYFCASSEQMAETWQSQETQYFGPGTRLLVL.